Sequencing of this TCR beta chain was carried out in a study of cytomegalovirus exposure and HLA in healthy donors. Details on this clone: What it binds is not known.

Looked up from germline, CDR1 is MNHEY and CDR2 is SVGAGI. There are 15 residues in the CDR3. V trimming: 6 bases; J trimming: 5 bases; junction bases outside the gene matches: 8. Whole-study results and caveats: There was a cluster of highly shared sequence variants that was likely a sequencing artifact. More than 15,000 TCR beta sequences were associated with HLA alleles at 0.05 false discovery rate in a later analysis.

PCR used 60 Vbeta primers and 13 Jbeta primers. TCRdb's table, derived via immunoSEQ multiplex PCR, lists solely in-frame clones and lacks some. This repertoire shows about 130,000 clones, 79% found once; its top ten account for about 1.1%. The V gene is TRBV6-5, the J gene TRBJ1-5; 9 bases match TRBD1. The sequence was collected from a male donor in good health and CMV-seronegative. The sequenced material came from PBMCs. The CDR3 sequence: CASSPDRGRHQPQHF. The CDR3 DNA reads as TGTGCCAGCAGCCCGGACAGGGGAAGGCATCAGCCCCAGCATTTT.